The 13 T cell receptor beta chains below come from one sample, sequenced in a study of cytomegalovirus exposure and HLA in healthy donors (dated by TCRdb to 2017 to 2019). The library was generated by the immunoSEQ multiplex PCR assay. The multiplex PCR relied on a mix of 60 forward primers for TCR Vbeta segments and 13 reverse primers for TCR Jbeta segments. The immuneACCESS repertoire file appears here via TCRdb, limited to in-frame rearrangements. These files lack a portion of the clones; in checked studies, under half of the deficit traces to unresolved V genes, and the cause of the others is not known. This sample lists under 200,000 clones; about an eighth were detected once. The top ten constitute approximately 8.3% of the sample. Material for sequencing was PBMCs. The source is a middle-aged man in good health and CMV-seropositive.

This clone was picked up a small number of times. This chain joins TRBV27 and TRBJ2-1, with D possibly TRBD1 on 6 matching bases. Germline V gene sequence: CDR1 MNHEY, CDR2 SMNVEV (reference sequence). The CDR3 runs to 12 residues. Trimming removed 5 bases from V and 12 bases from J, with 14 bases in between. The CDR3 region has the DNA TGTGCCAGCAGTCCCACAGGGTTCAGGCAGTTCTTC. Encoded protein: CASSPTGFRQFF.

The V and J genes are TRBV14 and TRBJ1-2; D is perhaps TRBD1 (6 bases). The germline V gene has CDR1 SGHDN and CDR2 FVKESK. The CDR3 runs to 13 residues. V lost 0 bases and J lost 4, with 6 bases in between. The CDR3 nucleotides are TGTGCCAGCAGCCAAGACAGGGGCTATGGCTACACCTTC. Protein product: CASSQDRGYGYTF.

This chain connects TRBV5-6 to TRBJ2-5; TRBD1 might be the D (6 bases). CDR3 size: 14 residues. The germline V gene encodes CDR1 SGHDT and CDR2 YYEEEE. Trimming removed 9 bases at V and 2 bases at J, with 17 bases between. CDR3 bases: TGTGCCACCACCGGCAGGGGCTTTCAAGAGACCCAGTACTTC. Amino acids: CATTGRGFQETQYF.

This sequence joins TRBV7-9 and TRBJ2-5; 11 positions agree with TRBD2. J gave up 1 base and V 5 bases, and 9 bases lay outside the gene matches. CDR1 is SEHNR and CDR2 is FQNEAQ in the germline V gene (reference sequence). The CDR3 has 17 amino acids. CDR3 amino acids: CASSRFRSGGVQETQYF. The CDR3 DNA sequence: TGTGCCAGCAGCCGCTTTCGTAGCGGGGGGGTCCAAGAGACCCAGTACTTC.

This chain links TRBV29-1 with TRBJ1-1, with TRBD1 identical over 9 bases. Losses at the gene ends were 8 bases for V and 0 bases for J; bases not matched to a gene: 7. Germline V gives CDR1 SQVTM, CDR2 ANQGSEA. CDR3 length equals 14 residues. This CDR3 is CSIRDRVVNTEAFF. The CDR3 nucleotides are TGCAGCATCCGGGACAGGGTGGTGAACACTGAAGCTTTCTTT. The full variable domain, in which reference TRBV29-1 and TRBJ1-1 provide the parts outside the CDR3, is SAVISQKPSRDICQRGTSLTIQCQVDSQVTMMFWYRQQPGQSLTLIATANQGSEATYESGFVIDKFPISRPNLTFSTLTVSNMSPEDSSIYLCSIRDRVVNTEAFFGQGTRLTVV.

This clone turned up a few times. This chain uses TRBV11-3 with TRBJ2-7; D perhaps matches TRBD1 (6 bases). Germline lookup yields CDR1 SGHNT and CDR2 YENEEA. V lost 6 bases and J 6 bases, leaving 18 bases between the germline ends. The CDR3 has 14 residues. CDR3: CASRPYVLGAEQYV. In DNA form, the CDR3 reads TGTGCCAGCAGACCATACGTATTGGGGGCCGAGCAGTACGTC.

The chain is built from TRBV5-6 and TRBJ1-1; TRBD1 aligns across 7 bases. The CDR3 covers 14 residues. V was clipped by 4 bases and J by 4 bases; unmatched bases: 7. Germline-derived CDR1 and CDR2 are SGHDT and YYEEEE. CDR3 sequence reads: CASSPPAGGTEAFF. The CDR3 coding sequence is TGTGCCAGCAGCCCACCCGCAGGGGGCACTGAAGCTTTCTTT. The variable domain in full, completed from reference TRBV5-6 and TRBJ1-1, reads DAGVTQSPTHLIKTRGQQVTLRCSPKSGHDTVSWYQQALGQGPQFIFQYYEEEERQRGNFPDRFSGHQFPNYSSELNVNALLLGDSALYLCASSPPAGGTEAFFGQGTRLTVV.

This clone was seen a handful of times. This rearrangement joins TRBV29-1 to TRBJ2-7; D unresolved. CDR3 length: 11 residues. The germline V and J ends were trimmed by 6 bases and 4 bases, with 10 bases remaining between them. Germline-derived CDR1 and CDR2 are SQVTM and ANQGSEA. The CDR3 nucleotides are TGCAGCGTATCTTCTAGATACGAGCAGTACTTC. Its protein is CSVSSRYEQYF.

The chain employs TRBV4-3 and TRBJ1-5; D uncertain. Deletions cut 6 bases from V and 6 bases from J, with 15 bases between. The CDR3 runs 14 residues. The germline V gene encodes CDR1 LGHNA and CDR2 YSLEER. CDR3 protein: CASSGSFRRQPQHF. CDR3 nucleotide sequence: TGCGCCAGCAGTGGGAGTTTTAGGCGTCAGCCCCAGCATTTT.

Concerning this clone itself: The junction and the germline gene differ at one end; a read error may be behind it. The chain combines TRBV30 with TRBJ2-3; D perhaps matches TRBD2 (5 bases). The CDR3 runs to 14 residues. Germline assignment: CDR1 GTSNPN and CDR2 SVGIG (reference sequence). This CDR3 is CAWSVGSSTDTQYF. DNA for the CDR3: TGTGCCTGGAGTGTAGGGTCTAGCACAGATACACAGTATTTT.

This chain links TRBV11-3 with TRBJ1-1; possibly TRBD1 for D (5 bases). Germline V CDR1 and CDR2: SGHNT, YENEEA. V was shortened by 2 bases and J by 1 base, with 11 bases between the two germline ends. CDR3 length equals 15 residues. CDR3 DNA sequence: TGTGCCAGCAGCTTAACTCCGGGGGGGAACACTGAAGCTTTCTTT. As protein: CASSLTPGGNTEAFF.

This clone was seen a few times. The chain is built from TRBV28 and TRBJ1-5; 7 nucleotides match TRBD1. CDR1 is MDHEN, CDR2 SYDVKM, per germline. V lost 6 bases and J lost 5; bases outside the gene matches: 4. The CDR3 has 13 residues. CDR3: CASRYRGDQPQHF. CDR3 DNA sequence: TGTGCCAGCAGGTACAGGGGCGATCAGCCCCAGCATTTT.

The J gene is TRBJ2-1, the V gene TRBV11-3; no clear D. The CDR3 consists of 11 residues. Germline loops: CDR1 SGHNT, CDR2 YENEEA. V lost 4 bases and J lost 9, with 7 bases in between. The CDR3 DNA reads TGTGCCAGCAGCTCCCCCCGTGAGCAGTTCTTC. Protein sequence: CASSSPREQFF.